This TCR beta chain was retrieved from a study of blood T cells in healthy people across ages. Alongside a J-beta primer mix, a sample-barcoded 5' primer served in a second PCR lasting roughly 6 to 11 cycles. A template-switch adaptor that had 12 random nucleotides put a tag on each cDNA molecule. Using its own MiXCR run on the 5' RACE reads, TCRdb lists one record per CDR3 protein. The sample holds about 690,000 distinct CDR3 sequences, less than 45% seen once. The CDR3 runs to 15 residues. CDR1 and CDR2 from the germline V gene are SGHRS and YFSETQ. The ends lost 5 bases at V and 4 bases at J; junction bases unmatched: 7.

V is TRBV5-1 and J is TRBJ2-3, with 10 bases identical to TRBD2. This clonotype originated in an elderly man in good health. The sequenced sample was blood. DNA for the CDR3: TGCGCCAGCAGTCTGCCTAGCGGGGGCCCAGATACGCAGTATTTT. Residues: CASSLPSGGPDTQYF.